The present entry profiles one TCR beta chain with its context. Its antigen is currently not known. No base quality values were provided; no much bigger clone lies one nucleotide off. V and J are trimmed by 2 bases and 5 bases, and the gene matches miss 10 bases of the junction. Spanning cysteine to phenylalanine, the CDR3 consists of 16 amino acids. The retained sequence is limited to the CDR3, 48 bases, with the frame set at the first base. CDR1 MNHNY and CDR2 SVGAGI were looked up in the germline V gene (reference sequence). This entry belongs to a study of Graves' ophthalmopathy and Graves' hyperthyroidism (dated by TCRdb to 2016 to 2018). Some background on the complete study: Peripheral blood was collected at initial diagnosis, prior to any treatment. To tell Graves' ophthalmopathy apart from Graves' hyperthyroidism, and to predict which patients would progress to ophthalmopathy, the study relied on TCR beta repertoire signatures. In total, 135 blood samples were TCR-sequenced: fewer than 50 ophthalmopathy, around 75 hyperthyroidism and approximately 17 hyperthyroidism-to-ophthalmopathy patients. To explore V-J signatures distinguishing ophthalmopathy from hyperthyroidism, a discovery set of about a hundred patients (43 ophthalmopathy, roughly 60 stable hyperthyroidism) was enrolled. The independent validation cohort included about 19 hyperthyroidism patients plus 17 patients who later progressed from hyperthyroidism to ophthalmopathy. In about six hyperthyroidism patients, the T-cell repertoire of thyroid tissue was compared with the T-cell repertoire of blood. Once sampling was done, hyperthyroidism patients were given methimazole at a starting dose of 30 mg daily, while ophthalmopathy patients were given high-dose intravenous methylprednisolone.

Patients with ophthalmopathy had moderately to severely active disease, with a Clinical Activity Score of 3 or more, a NOSPECS grade of 4 or more, and a disease duration of less than 3 months. Anyone with other autoimmune diseases, uncontrolled infections, pregnancy or lactation was excluded from the study. Clinical symptoms, serum thyroxine, TRAb, thyroid ultrasound and orbital computed tomography were used for diagnosis. PBMCs were isolated from 10 ml of fresh peripheral blood by Ficoll-Paque density gradient centrifugation. Total RNA was extracted with Trizol reagent and quality-checked on an Agilent 2100 Bioanalyzer. For repertoire sequencing, the TCR beta CDR3 regions were amplified from RNA transcripts. A first-round RT-PCR used HTBI primers with the Qiagen OneStep RT-PCR kit, followed by a second-round multiplex PCR, size selection and purification. Sequencing of the libraries was carried out on an Illumina HiSeq2000 in paired-end mode with 100 bp reads. The authors processed their data as follows. Reads were processed with SOAPnuke, discarding reads with adapters, uncalled bases, mean Phred below 15, or no exact constant-primer or identifier match. COPE v1.2.5 was used to merge high-quality paired reads. Unique nucleotide sequences were defined as clonotypes and aligned to IMGT TRB V, D and J references using MiTCR v1.1. Only V-J combinations with frequency above 0.0001 were analysed, covering 99% to 99.2% of repertoires. For each V-J combination, a TCR clonal expansion and chaos score was defined as F50 clonal expansion divided by the chaos observed in the TCRdist matrix. Welch's t-statistics and random forest were used to narrow the features down to about twelve V-J combinations, which were then fed into a naive Bayes classifier. The similarity between thyroid and blood repertoires was quantified using the Morisita-Horn index. Through fastp at Q25 and MiXCR, TCRdb rebuilt clones from the public reads, retaining in-frame beta chains. Here each entry gathers all rows of one CDR3 protein and keeps the most common genes and DNA. Clone size and V and J calls follow TCRdb, not the original study. The sample records roughly 220,000 distinct CDR3 sequences, about 47% of which are singletons. The ten largest clones represent more than 45% of the sample.

The research as a whole found: Most of the expanded thyroid clonotypes with a frequency above 0.001 were also detected in blood, and it was suggested that the thyroid immune response may be reflected by blood repertoires. In validation, the model predicted ophthalmopathy progression with 70.59% sensitivity and roughly 72% specificity; some 13 predicted patients were CT-confirmed with GO in a median of approximately six months. No statistical method was used to predetermine the sample size, and group allocation was not hidden from the investigators. In cross-validation, the 13-signature model distinguished ophthalmopathy from stable hyperthyroidism with 85% to 90% sensitivity and nearly 82% specificity, and in the test set the corresponding values were around 80% and 75%.

This TCR was sampled from an adult man with Graves' ophthalmopathy. Sequences were obtained from peripheral blood. The rearrangement joined TRBV6-6 to TRBJ2-5; 8 bases in the middle match TRBD1. The CDR3 amino acid sequence is: CASSYTRTGKLETQYF. The sequenced DNA is TGTGCCAGCAGTTACACCCGGACAGGGAAGTTGGAGACCCAGTACTTC.